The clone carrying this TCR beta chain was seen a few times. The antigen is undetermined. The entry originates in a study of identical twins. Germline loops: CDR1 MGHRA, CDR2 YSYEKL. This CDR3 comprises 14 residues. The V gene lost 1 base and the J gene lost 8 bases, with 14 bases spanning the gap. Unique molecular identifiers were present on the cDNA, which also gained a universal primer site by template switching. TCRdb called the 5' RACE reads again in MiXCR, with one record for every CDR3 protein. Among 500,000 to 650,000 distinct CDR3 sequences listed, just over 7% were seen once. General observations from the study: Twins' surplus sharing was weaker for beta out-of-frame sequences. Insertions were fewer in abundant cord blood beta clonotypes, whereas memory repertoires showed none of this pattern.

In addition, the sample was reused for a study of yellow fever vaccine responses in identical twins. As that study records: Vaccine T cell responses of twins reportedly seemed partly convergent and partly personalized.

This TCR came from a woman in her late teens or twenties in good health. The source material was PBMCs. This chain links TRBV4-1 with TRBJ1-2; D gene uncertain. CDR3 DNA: TGCGCCAGCAGCCAAGTAGAGAAAGTGGGGGGCTACACCTTC. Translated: CASSQVEKVGGYTF.